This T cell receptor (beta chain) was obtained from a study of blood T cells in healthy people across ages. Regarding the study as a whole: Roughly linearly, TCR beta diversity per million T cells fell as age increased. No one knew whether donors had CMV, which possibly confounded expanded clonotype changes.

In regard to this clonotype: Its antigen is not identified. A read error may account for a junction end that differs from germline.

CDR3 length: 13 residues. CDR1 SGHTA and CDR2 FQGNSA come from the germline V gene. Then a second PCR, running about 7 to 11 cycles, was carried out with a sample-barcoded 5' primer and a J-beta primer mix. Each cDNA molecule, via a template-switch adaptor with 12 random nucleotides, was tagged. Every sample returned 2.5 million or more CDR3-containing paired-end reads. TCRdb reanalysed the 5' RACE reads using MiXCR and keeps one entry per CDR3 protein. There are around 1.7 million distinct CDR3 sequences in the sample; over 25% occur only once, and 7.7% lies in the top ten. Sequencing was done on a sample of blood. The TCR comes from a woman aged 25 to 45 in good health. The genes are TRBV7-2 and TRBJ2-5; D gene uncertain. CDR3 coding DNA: TGTGCCAGCAGCTTAGTTGGCCAAGAGACCCAGGACTTC. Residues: CASSLVGQETQDF. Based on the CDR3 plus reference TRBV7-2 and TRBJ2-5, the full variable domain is GAGVSQSPSNKVTEKGKDVELRCDPISGHTALYWYRQSLGQGLEFLIYFQGNSAPDKSGLPSDRFSAERTGGSVSTLTIQRTQQEDSAVYLCASSLVGQETQDFGPGTRLLVL.